The rows below give T cell receptor beta chains drawn from one sample of a study of cytomegalovirus exposure and HLA in healthy donors. The repertoire was sequenced with immunoSEQ multiplex PCR; TCRdb's copy has only in-frame clones and lacks some. The sample records over 150,000 clones, roughly 78% being singletons. The specimen sequenced was PBMCs. Receptors were obtained from a man aged 35-49 years in good health and CMV-seronegative. Each CDR3 is given with its conserved first and last residue. A D gene is named only where the DNA matches it firmly. Clone sizes are given selectively: once, few, many, or a class where the clone is expanded.

.,TRBJ2-1,TRBV13,TRBD2,CASSPWTSGRDWGNEQFF,TGTGCCAGCAGCCCATGGACTAGCGGGAGAGATTGGGGGAATGAGCAGTTCTTC
.,TRBJ1-4,TRBV6-1,TRBD1,CASSEVTTGGGEKLFF,TGTGCCAGCAGTGAAGTAACCACAGGGGGTGGTGAAAAACTGTTTTTT
.,TRBJ1-2,TRBV10-3,.,CADEQGFSYGYTF,TGTGCCGACGAGCAGGGTTTTAGCTATGGCTACACCTTC
once,TRBJ2-5,TRBV15,TRBD1,CATSTRDRGRETQYF,TGTGCCACCAGCACCCGGGACAGGGGTAGGGAGACCCAGTACTTC
.,TRBJ2-1,TRBV7-9,.,CASSLGQNPYNEQFF,TGTGCCAGCAGCTTAGGGCAGAATCCTTACAATGAGCAGTTCTTC
.,TRBJ2-7,TRBV2,TRBD1,CASSMDRVVYEQYF,TGTGCCAGCAGTATGGACAGGGTAGTCTACGAGCAGTACTTC
.,TRBJ2-2,TRBV19,TRBD1,CASSPGQGGMFF,TGTGCCAGTAGCCCGGGACAGGGGGGTATGTTTTTT
.,TRBJ2-7,TRBV27,TRBD2,CASSPLRLAGVQEQYF,TGTGCCAGCAGTCCTCTAAGACTAGCGGGAGTACAAGAGCAGTACTTC
.,TRBJ1-5,TRBV7-8,TRBD1,CASTGGGGQPQHF,TGTGCCAGCACAGGGGGTGGTGGTCAGCCCCAGCATTTT
few,TRBJ2-4,TRBV4-2,TRBD2,CASSQDPSGIGSSKNIQYF,TGTGCCAGCAGCCAAGATCCTAGCGGGATCGGTAGTTCCAAAAACATTCAGTACTTC
.,TRBJ2-1,TRBV27,.,CATRGRVAEGRDEQFF,TGTGCCACTAGGGGGCGGGTAGCGGAAGGGCGCGATGAGCAGTTCTTC
.,TRBJ2-2,TRBV5-4,TRBD2,CASSLVQGGSTGELFF,TGTGCCAGCAGCTTGGTCCAGGGAGGGTCCACCGGGGAGCTGTTTTTT
.,TRBJ2-5,TRBV28,.,CASSQRRPRGETQYF,TGTGCCAGCAGTCAGCGAAGGCCGCGGGGAGAGACCCAGTACTTC
.,TRBJ2-3,TRBV19,TRBD2,CASVSGSLSTDTQYF,TGTGCCAGTGTAAGCGGGAGCCTTAGCACAGATACGCAGTATTTT
.,TRBJ2-2,TRBV5-1,TRBD2,CASSLISGANTGELFF,TGCGCCAGCAGCTTGATTAGCGGGGCGAACACCGGGGAGCTGTTTTTT
.,TRBJ2-5,TRBV18,.,CASSPRPLSRETQYF,TGTGCCAGCTCACCACGTCCACTCTCTCGGGAGACCCAGTACTTC
.,TRBJ2-6,TRBV27,TRBD1,CATSSDRELLGANGLTF,TGTGCCACCTCATCGGACAGGGAATTATTGGGGGCCAACGGCCTGACTTTC
few,TRBJ2-7,TRBV7-8,TRBD1,CASSLDRFRTYEQYF,TGTGCCAGCAGCTTGGACAGGTTTCGGACCTACGAGCAGTACTTC
.,TRBJ2-1,TRBV2,.,CASTVSDSYEQFF,TGTGCCAGCACAGTTAGCGACTCCTATGAGCAGTTCTTC
.,TRBJ2-5,TRBV11-2,.,CASSFKGLSQETQYF,TGTGCCAGCAGCTTCAAGGGACTGTCACAAGAGACCCAGTACTTC
.,TRBJ1-5,TRBV7-2,.,CASSLPSQPQHF,TGTGCCAGCAGCCTCCCAAGCCAGCCCCAGCATTTT
.,TRBJ1-1,TRBV4-2,.,CASSHGAGANTEAFF,TGTGCCAGCAGCCATGGGGCAGGGGCGAACACTGAAGCTTTCTTT
.,TRBJ2-7,TRBV28,TRBD2,CASSLSLAGPYEQYF,TGTGCCAGCAGTTTATCGCTAGCGGGACCTTACGAGCAGTACTTC
.,TRBJ2-5,TRBV7-8,.,CASSSISVQFQETQYF,TGTGCCAGCAGCTCCATCAGCGTTCAATTCCAAGAGACCCAGTACTTC
few,TRBJ2-3,TRBV6-4,.,CASSAVGTDTQYF,TGTGCCAGCAGTGCGGTAGGCACAGATACGCAGTATTTT
.,TRBJ2-2,TRBV19,.,CASSMPPGVANTGELFF,TGTGCCAGTAGTATGCCACCAGGGGTAGCAAACACCGGGGAGCTGTTTTTT
.,TRBJ1-2,TRBV19,TRBD1,CASSTGQGGTRGYTF,TGTGCCAGTAGTACTGGACAGGGTGGGACCCGTGGCTACACCTTC
.,TRBJ1-4,TRBV28,.,CASRQGYEKLFF,TGTGCCAGCAGACAGGGATATGAAAAACTGTTTTTT
.,TRBJ2-5,TRBV25-1,TRBD1,CASSGPPDREETQYF,TGTGCCAGCAGTGGGCCGCCAGACAGGGAAGAGACCCAGTACTTC
.,TRBJ2-7,TRBV4-2,.,CASSQAGSTYEQYF,TGTGCCAGCAGCCAAGCGGGATCGACCTACGAGCAGTACTTC
few,TRBJ1-5,TRBV4-3,.,CASSQAAGRNQPQHF,TGCGCCAGCAGCCAAGCAGCGGGGAGAAATCAGCCCCAGCATTTT
.,TRBJ2-3,TRBV7-2,.,CASSLGTRTDTQYF,TGTGCCAGCAGCTTAGGGACACGCACAGATACGCAGTATTTT
.,TRBJ2-5,TRBV28,TRBD2,CASSSPMAGGETQYF,TGTGCCAGCAGTTCCCCGATGGCGGGAGGAGAGACCCAGTACTTC
.,TRBJ2-1,TRBV18,TRBD1,CASSQQTGQGIDEQFF,TGTGCCAGCTCGCAACAAACGGGACAGGGGATCGATGAGCAGTTCTTC
.,TRBJ1-2,TRBV27,.,CASSLLGVREANYGYTF,TGTGCCAGCAGTTTGCTGGGAGTCAGGGAGGCTAACTATGGCTACACCTTC
.,TRBJ1-1,TRBV11-1,TRBD1,CASQADRATEAFF,TGTGCCAGCCAGGCGGACAGGGCCACTGAAGCTTTCTTT
.,TRBJ2-7,TRBV7-9,TRBD1,CASSRTGGSEQYF,TGTGCCAGCAGTCGGACAGGGGGCAGTGAGCAGTACTTC
.,TRBJ2-7,TRBV7-2,TRBD2,CASSLLTSGIFGEQYF,TGTGCCAGCAGCTTACTGACTAGCGGGATTTTCGGCGAGCAGTACTTC
.,TRBJ2-1,TRBV4-1,TRBD2,CASSSGTRTYNEQFF,TGCGCCAGCAGCTCCGGGACTAGGACCTACAATGAGCAGTTCTTC
.,TRBJ2-7,TRBV10-3,.,CAIRDLTSYEQYF,TGTGCCATCAGGGACTTGACTTCCTACGAGCAGTACTTC
.,TRBJ2-3,TRBV7-2,.,CASSRDTQYF,TGTGCCAGCAGCCGAGATACGCAGTATTTT
.,TRBJ2-3,TRBV6-5,.,CASTLQGSDTQYF,TGTGCCAGCACCCTACAGGGATCAGATACGCAGTATTTT
.,TRBJ1-1,TRBV5-1,.,CASSLTGQMNTEAFF,TGCGCCAGCAGCTTGACGGGACAAATGAACACTGAAGCTTTCTTT
once,TRBJ2-1,TRBV2,TRBD1,CASSPFGQVVFF,TGTGCCAGCAGCCCTTTCGGACAGGTCGTCTTCTTC
.,TRBJ2-1,TRBV5-4,TRBD2,CASSPGRAYGRGNEQFF,TGTGCCAGCAGCCCGGGACGTGCATACGGGAGGGGGAATGAGCAGTTCTTC
.,TRBJ1-1,TRBV2,.,CASKTGPMNPEAFF,TGTGCCAGCAAGACAGGACCCATGAACCCTGAAGCTTTCTTT
.,TRBJ1-2,TRBV28,.,CASSHTAGYTF,TGTGCCAGCAGTCACACAGCTGGCTACACCTTC
.,TRBJ2-1,TRBV27,TRBD2,CASSWSGRGEQFF,TGTGCCAGCAGTTGGTCCGGGAGGGGTGAGCAGTTCTTC
.,TRBJ2-3,TRBV9,.,CASSGQTTKATDTQYF,TGTGCCAGCAGCGGACAGACAACCAAGGCCACAGATACGCAGTATTTT
once,TRBJ2-1,TRBV7-9,TRBD1,CASSIYRGHDDEQFF,TGTGCCAGCAGCATTTACAGGGGGCATGACGATGAGCAGTTCTTC
.,TRBJ1-1,TRBV10-3,.,CAISDPETGKMNTEAFF,TGTGCCATCAGTGACCCAGAAACAGGGAAGATGAACACTGAAGCTTTCTTT
.,TRBJ2-1,TRBV7-2,TRBD2,CASSLVGTRGNEQFF,TGTGCCAGCAGCTTAGTTGGGACTAGGGGCAATGAGCAGTTCTTC